This T cell receptor (beta chain) was sequenced during a study of T cell responses to AZD1222 COVID-19 vaccine. General observations from the study: Spike-specific TCR breadth rose after two AZD1222 doses, and depth rose as well.

This table comes from immunoSEQ multiplex PCR, and its TCRdb copy is limited to in-frame clones, with some not included. Of about 210,000 clones listed, around 94% were seen once; the top ten hold around 1.7%. The CDR3 loop spans 14 amino acids. CDR1 is SNHLY, CDR2 FYNNEI, per germline. J gave up 7 bases and V 4 bases, and 6 bases lay outside the gene matches. As regards this clone: Its matching antigen is unknown.

J is TRBJ2-2 and V is TRBV2; 7 bases fit TRBD1. The specimen was peripheral blood, collected 28 days after the second dose of the MenACWY control vaccine. The TCR comes from an adult who received the MenACWY meningococcal vaccine as a control. DNA of the CDR3: TGTGCCAGCAGTGCCCGACAGGGCTACGGGGAGCTGTTTTTT. Translating it yields CASSARQGYGELFF.